One sample yielded the 18 T cell receptor beta chains listed below, sequenced in a study of blood T cell repertoires in COVID-19. Clones were read by immunoSEQ multiplex PCR, and TCRdb kept only the in-frame ones, dropping some. The top ten clones hold about 3% of a sample with 350,000 to 450,000 clones, roughly 86% of them seen once. The specimen was peripheral blood. These receptors originate from a human donor in a cohort sampled during active COVID-19.

This clone was observed a few times. The J gene is TRBJ2-7, the V gene TRBV19, with 7 bases that match TRBD1. V was pared by 6 bases and J by 2 bases, with 10 bases of the junction left unmatched. Germline CDR1 is LNHDA and CDR2 is SQIVND (reference sequence). CDR3 length: 15 amino acids. Here the CDR3 DNA reads TGTGCCAGTAGGCCCCCAGGACAGGACGCCTACGAGCAGTACTTC. Encoded protein: CASRPPGQDAYEQYF.

In its sample, this clone was seen a few times. The V call is TRBV6-6, the J call TRBJ1-4; 7 bases line up with TRBD1. The CDR3 covers 12 residues. CDR1 is MNHNY and CDR2 is SVGAGI in the germline V gene (reference sequence). With V trimmed by 6 bases and J by 8 bases, 3 bases remained unmatched. The CDR3 coding sequence is TGTGCCAGCAGACCGGACAGGGAAAAACTGTTTTTT. It is translated as CASRPDREKLFF.

The rearrangement joins TRBV6-4 to TRBJ2-2, with TRBD2 identical over 10 bases. The V gene end was trimmed by 3 bases and the J gene end by 6 bases; junction bases not matched to a gene: 7. The germline gives CDR1 MRHNA, CDR2 SNTAGT. The CDR3 length is 16 residues. CDR3 amino acids: CASSESGRAAAGELFF. In DNA form, the CDR3 reads TGTGCCAGCAGTGAAAGCGGGAGGGCCGCCGCCGGGGAGCTGTTTTTT.

The V call is TRBV10-3, the J call TRBJ2-3; possible D gene TRBD1, 6 bases. V was cut by 8 bases and J by 4 bases, with 31 bases left in between. Germline-derived CDR1 and CDR2 are ENHRY and SYGVKD. The CDR3 extends over 19 amino acids. CDR3 amino acids: CAIRGILLDSENVADTQYF. In nucleotides, the CDR3 is TGTGCCATCCGTGGGATCCTTTTGGACAGCGAAAATGTGGCAGATACGCAGTATTTT.

The genes are TRBV7-8 and TRBJ2-5; 13 bases align to TRBD2. CDR1 is SGHVS, CDR2 FQNEAQ, per germline. V was pared by 5 bases and J by 5 bases, with 11 bases of the junction left unmatched. This CDR3 has 17 amino acids. As DNA, the CDR3 is TGTGCCAGCAGCCCCGGGACTAGCGGGAACCTGGTGGAGACCCAGTACTTC. It translates to CASSPGTSGNLVETQYF.

For the CDR3, the DNA is TGTGCCAGCAGCTTAGACCCGTTCTATGGCTACACCTTC. This gives the protein CASSLDPFYGYTF. This rearrangement joins TRBV11-2 to TRBJ1-2; D not certain. The CDR3 loop spans 13 amino acids. Germline loops: CDR1 SGHAT, CDR2 FQNNGV. V was cut by 0 bases and J by 4 bases, with 6 bases left in between. Together with reference TRBV11-2 and TRBJ1-2, the CDR3 gives the full variable domain: EAGVAQSPRYKIIEKRQSVAFWCNPISGHATLYWYQQILGQGPKLLIQFQNNGVVDDSQLPKDRFSAERLKGVDSTLKIQPAKLEDSAVYLCASSLDPFYGYTFGSGTRLTVV.

V usage is TRBV12-3 or TRBV12-4 and J usage is TRBJ2-1, with D tentatively TRBD2 (6 bases). The ends were cut back, 2 bases at V and 7 bases at J, with 9 bases in the middle. The CDR3 length is 13 residues. The CDR3 DNA sequence: TGTGCCAGCAGTTTACGGAGCGGGAATGAGCAGTTCTTC. Amino acid sequence: CASSLRSGNEQFF.

The chain has TRBV4-2 and TRBJ1-2; D is unclear. CDR1 and CDR2 (germline): LGHNA, YNFKEQ. With 4 bases removed from V and 0 bases from J, the gap between germline ends came to 6 bases. This CDR3 comprises 13 residues. The CDR3 reads CASSPDTNYGYTF. The CDR3 nucleotides read TGTGCCAGCAGCCCCGACACTAACTATGGCTACACCTTC.

The rearrangement joins TRBV27 to TRBJ2-1; 7 nucleotides line up with TRBD2. The CDR3 sequence is 15 residues long. Trimming at V came to 5 bases and at J to 2 bases, leaving 6 bases not matched to a gene. Germline V gene data show CDR1 as MNHEY and CDR2 as SMNVEV (reference sequence). CDR3 sequence (DNA): TGTGCCAGCAGTCCCACCAGCGGGGCCTACAATGAGCAGTTCTTC. It specifies CASSPTSGAYNEQFF.

The V call is TRBV5-1, the J call TRBJ2-1; 13 bases map to TRBD2. The V gene's germline CDR1 is SGHRS and CDR2 YFSETQ. The ends lost 4 bases at V and 8 bases at J; junction bases unmatched: 12. The CDR3 sequence is 17 residues long. In DNA form, the CDR3 reads TGCGCCAGCAGCCCCAGCCTAAGGACTAGCGGGAGCTATGAGCAGTTCTTC. This translates into CASSPSLRTSGSYEQFF.

V usage is TRBV29-1 and J usage is TRBJ2-3; TRBD1 aligns across 12 bases. CDR3 length equals 14 residues. The V gene end was trimmed by 7 bases and the J gene end by 4 bases; junction bases not matched to a gene: 6. Germline V gene data show CDR1 as SQVTM and CDR2 as ANQGSEA. CDR3 sequence (DNA): TGCAGCGGCACCGGGACAGGGGGCCCAGATACGCAGTATTTT. It codes for CSGTGTGGPDTQYF.

This chain uses TRBV6-6 with TRBJ1-6, with no clear D. The length of the CDR3 is 15 residues. The germline V gene encodes CDR1 MNHNY and CDR2 SVGAGI (reference sequence). Trimming stripped 2 bases from V and 3 bases from J, with 8 bases between. The DNA of the CDR3 is TGTGCCAGCAGTTACGGGCTGATCTATAATTCACCCCTCCACTTT. Translating gives CASSYGLIYNSPLHF.

This clone was recorded only once. Its ends do not fully match the called genes, so a read error is possible. This rearrangement joins TRBV6-6 to TRBJ2-1; 7 bases line up with TRBD2. CDR1 is MNHNY and CDR2 is SVGAGI in the germline V gene (reference sequence). The CDR3 is 12 amino acids. CDR3 sequence reads: CASSTRRTSWLF. Here the CDR3 DNA reads TGTGCCAGCAGCACCAGGAGGACTAGTTGGCTCTTC.

This clone was counted between two and nine times. This chain connects TRBV5-1 to TRBJ2-2; D may be TRBD2 (6 bases). The CDR3 contains 15 residues. Deletions cut 4 bases from V and 5 bases from J, with 15 bases between. Germline loops: CDR1 SGHRS, CDR2 YFSETQ. DNA for the CDR3: TGCGCCAGCAGCCAGATACCCGGGAGTACCGGGGAGCTGTTTTTT. Its translation: CASSQIPGSTGELFF.

The gene calls are TRBV7-8 and TRBJ1-5; D is unclear. Germline CDR1 and CDR2: SGHVS and FQNEAQ. The CDR3 extends over 15 amino acids. The V gene lost 5 bases and the J gene lost 0 bases, with 11 bases spanning the gap. The CDR3 DNA is TGTGCCAGCAGCCCGCGGGCAGGTAGCAATCAGCCCCAGCATTTT. Protein sequence: CASSPRAGSNQPQHF.

The chain employs TRBV5-1 and TRBJ2-7, with D possibly being TRBD1 (6 bases). Trimming removed 4 bases at V and 4 bases at J, with 18 bases between. Germline V CDR1 and CDR2: SGHRS, YFSETQ. The CDR3 is 15 residues long. The CDR3 DNA sequence: TGCGCCAGCAGCCGGGACACCCTTACGTCGTACGAGCAGTACTTC. Translated, it gives CASSRDTLTSYEQYF.

The chain employs TRBV11-2 and TRBJ2-3, with a possible D match to TRBD2 (6 bases). Germline lookup yields CDR1 SGHAT and CDR2 FQNNGV. V gave up 3 bases and J gave up 2 bases, with 12 bases separating them. There are 15 residues in the CDR3. The CDR3 loop reads CASSFTGLHTDTQYF. As DNA, the CDR3 is TGTGCCAGCAGCTTCACGGGACTCCACACAGATACGCAGTATTTT.

The chain uses TRBV7-8 and TRBJ1-2, with 8 bases matching TRBD1. With V trimmed by 3 bases and J by 1 base, 16 bases remained unmatched. Germline V gene data show CDR1 as SGHVS and CDR2 as FQNEAQ. CDR3 length: 19 amino acids. CDR3 sequence (DNA): TGTGCCAGCAGCTTCGGACGTGGGACAGGCATCATTTTTAACTATGGCTACACCTTC. Residues: CASSFGRGTGIIFNYGYTF. The full variable domain, rest sourced from reference TRBV7-8 and TRBJ1-2, is GAGVSQSPRYKVAKRGQDVALRCDPISGHVSLFWYQQALGQGPEFLTYFQNEAQLDKSGLPSDRFFAERPEGSVSTLKIQRTQQEDSAVYLCASSFGRGTGIIFNYGYTFGSGTRLTVV.